One and the same sample provided the 30 T cell receptor beta chains below, sequenced in a study of T cell repertoires in cytomegalovirus infection (dated by TCRdb to the late 2010s). These receptors' targets are unknown. TCRdb lists the instrument as Illumina HiSeq 1500. Starting from the raw public reads, TCRdb applied fastp trimming at Q25, assembled clones with MiXCR and retained in-frame beta chains. CDR3 protein duplicates are merged, each entry listing the most common genes and DNA. The sample records 450,000 to 550,000 distinct CDR3 sequences, about 39% of which are singletons. The ten largest account for approximately 40% of the sample. This specimen's treatment or condition label, interpreted: in vitro stimulation with specific CMV peptide epitopes to enrich CMV-specific T cells. Sequenced material: cultured PBMCs, taken from culture after CMV antigen stimulation. These receptors were obtained from a human donor in good health (CMV status not recorded). Some clones in this sample may be carry-over from other donors' samples.

The chain recombines TRBV7-2 with TRBJ2-1, with D perhaps matching TRBD1 (5 bases). Germline V CDR1 and CDR2: SGHTA, FQGNSA. V was trimmed by 1 base and J by 6 bases, leaving 13 bases between them. This CDR3 is built from 15 residues. DNA for the CDR3: TGTGCCAGCAGCTTAGGTGGGGCCTGGGTCAATGAGCAGTTCTTC. It translates to CASSLGGAWVNEQFF.

In DNA, the CDR3 is TGTGCCAGCAGTGATTACTACGAGCAGTACTTC. Translated, it gives CASSDYYEQYF. This chain joins TRBV6-1 and TRBJ2-7; D call uncertain. The CDR3 is made up of 11 amino acids. Germline V gene data show CDR1 as MNHNS and CDR2 as SASEGT. Trimming pared 3 bases from V and 3 bases from J, leaving 3 bases between.

The CDR3 reads CASSQRRTGGGYTF. CDR3 in DNA: TGCGCCAGCAGCCAACGCAGGACAGGGGGTGGCTACACCTTC. The chain uses TRBV4-3 and TRBJ1-2; 10 positions match TRBD1. V was pared by 2 bases and J by 7 bases, with 4 bases of the junction left unmatched. CDR3 length equals 14 residues. Germline values: CDR1 LGHNA, CDR2 YSLEER.

This rearrangement joins TRBV6-5 to TRBJ2-5; tentative D call: TRBD2 (6 bases). The V end was cut by 4 bases, the J end by 2 bases, with 20 bases between. The CDR3 sequence is 17 residues long. The V gene's germline CDR1 is MNHEY and CDR2 SVGAGI. Written as DNA, the CDR3 is TGTGCCAGCAGTTCCCGGGGGTCAGCTCGGAAACAAGAGACCCAGTACTTC. It codes for CASSSRGSARKQETQYF.

V usage is TRBV3-1 and J usage is TRBJ1-2; TRBD1 might be the D (5 bases). CDR1 is LGHDT and CDR2 is YNNKEL in the germline V gene (reference sequence). Trimming left V 5 bases short and J 5 bases short, with 12 bases between. The CDR3 length is 13 residues. The CDR3 nucleotides are TGTGCCAGCAGCGATCCAGGGTTTTATGGCTACACCTTC. This gives the protein CASSDPGFYGYTF.

V is TRBV11-2 and J is TRBJ1-1; TRBD1 matches 7 bases. The CDR3 consists of 16 residues. The J segment lost 4 bases and the V segment lost 1 base, leaving 9 bases of the junction unmatched. In germline, CDR1 is SGHAT, CDR2 FQNNGV. CDR3 nucleotides: TGTGCCAGCAGCTTAGGTAGAGGGGGCCGGGGCACTGAAGCTTTCTTT. It codes for CASSLGRGGRGTEAFF.

This clonotype was observed a handful of times. CDR3 DNA: TGTGCCAGCATGTACCTCAGGAACGGCAATGAGCAGTTCTTC. Its protein product is CASMYLRNGNEQFF. The V call is TRBV2, the J call TRBJ2-1; D is ambiguous. The CDR3 loop spans 14 amino acids. V dropped 7 bases and J dropped 6 bases, with 16 bases sitting between them. Germline V lookup: CDR1 SNHLY, CDR2 FYNNEI.

The V call is TRBV20-1, the J call TRBJ2-2; D may be TRBD1 or TRBD2 (6 bases each). Trimming left V 6 bases short and J 6 bases short, with 11 bases between. This CDR3 is built from 12 residues. Germline-derived CDR1 and CDR2 are DFQATT and SNEGSKA (reference sequence). CDR3 sequence: CSAIRGPGELFF. DNA of the CDR3: TGCAGTGCGATCCGGGGGCCCGGGGAGCTGTTTTTT.

The rearrangement joins TRBV4-2 to TRBJ2-2, with D unclear. Trimming shortened V by 4 bases and J by 4 bases, and 16 bases separated the two germline ends. This CDR3 comprises 16 residues. In germline, CDR1 is LGHNA, CDR2 YNFKEQ. The CDR3 loop reads CASSPRSGAGTGELFF. The CDR3 DNA reads as TGTGCCAGCAGCCCCCGCAGTGGCGCAGGCACCGGGGAGCTGTTTTTT.

A note on this clonotype: Its ends do not fully match the called genes, so a read error is possible. The chain has TRBV12-3 or TRBV12-4 and TRBJ2-7, with D tentatively TRBD2 (5 bases). The CDR3 is 12 residues long. In DNA form, the CDR3 reads TGTGCCAGCAGCTTGATTGGCGTCGGGATCACCTTC. Its translation: CASSLIGVGITF.

This clonotype has more than one count but fewer than ten. This chain uses TRBV12-3 or TRBV12-4 with TRBJ1-5; D not certain. V was shortened by 6 bases and J by 0 bases, with 6 bases between the two germline ends. The CDR3 contains 13 residues. The CDR3, as DNA: TGTGCCAGCAGCGGTAATAGCAATCAGCCCCAGCATTTT. Its translation is CASSGNSNQPQHF.

This clonotype has only a few counts. This chain's CDR3 is CASSPGMGAETQYF. The DNA for the CDR3 is TGTGCCAGCAGCCCCGGTATGGGAGCAGAGACCCAGTACTTC. V gene TRBV4-2 combines with J gene TRBJ2-5; possibly TRBD2 for D (5 bases). CDR1 and CDR2 from the germline V gene are LGHNA and YNFKEQ. The CDR3 extends over 14 amino acids. V lost 4 bases and J lost 4, with 13 bases in between.

The V call is TRBV28, the J call TRBJ1-1; D may be TRBD1 (5 bases). Trimming stripped 6 bases from V and 0 bases from J, with 11 bases between. Germline CDR1 MDHEN, CDR2 SYDVKM. This CDR3 is built from 14 residues. The DNA of the CDR3 is TGTGCCAGCAGAACCGGAGGGGTGAACACTGAAGCTTTCTTT. Translated, it gives CASRTGGVNTEAFF. The full variable domain, in which reference TRBV28 and TRBJ1-1 provide the parts outside the CDR3, is DVKVTQSSRYLVKRTGEKVFLECVQDMDHENMFWYRQDPGLGLRLIYFSYDVKMKEKGDIPEGYSVSREKKERFSLILESASTNQTSMYLCASRTGGVNTEAFFGQGTRLTVV.

This clonotype was picked up a small number of times. V gene TRBV4-3 combines with J gene TRBJ1-6; TRBD1 is a possible D gene (5 bases). CDR1 and CDR2 from the germline V gene are LGHNA and YSLEER. This CDR3 has 19 residues. The ends were cut back, 0 bases at V and 4 bases at J, with 19 bases in the middle. The CDR3 protein is CASSQEGSGTGSYNSPLHF. As DNA, the CDR3 is TGCGCCAGCAGCCAAGAAGGCTCGGGGACGGGGTCTTATAATTCACCCCTCCACTTT.

The chain links TRBV7-2 to TRBJ2-2, with D possibly TRBD1 on 5 matching bases. V dropped 7 bases and J dropped 0 bases, with 15 bases sitting between them. Looked up from germline, CDR1 is SGHTA and CDR2 is FQGNSA. The CDR3 has 16 residues. The CDR3 nucleotides read TGTGCCAGCACCTATTGGGGCAGGCCGAACACCGGGGAGCTGTTTTTT. Residues: CASTYWGRPNTGELFF.

This chain connects TRBV10-3 to TRBJ2-7; no clear D. Trimming removed 10 bases at V and 0 bases at J, with 13 bases between. This CDR3 comprises 13 residues. Per germline, CDR1 ENHRY and CDR2 SYGVKD. CDR3 region: CATGLSVSYEQYF. CDR3 nucleotide sequence: TGTGCCACCGGTTTATCGGTCTCCTACGAGCAGTACTTC.

This clonotype appeared a few times. The chain combines TRBV7-6 with TRBJ2-1; 14 nucleotides align to TRBD2. CDR1 is SGHVS, CDR2 FNYEAQ, per germline. V gave up 3 bases and J gave up 5 bases; unmatched junction bases: 3. The CDR3 has 16 residues. The CDR3 nucleotides are TGTGCCAGCAGCTTGGGACTAGCGGGAGCCCACAATGAGCAGTTCTTC. The encoded protein is CASSLGLAGAHNEQFF.

This clonotype appeared a few times. CDR3 loop: CASRRGRDNEKLFF. CDR3 DNA sequence: TGTGCCAGCAGGAGGGGCAGGGATAATGAAAAACTGTTTTTT. V usage is TRBV12-3 or TRBV12-4 and J usage is TRBJ1-4, with D tentatively TRBD1 (5 bases). Trimming pared 6 bases from V and 4 bases from J, leaving 12 bases between. The CDR3 length is 14 residues.

This clonotype occurred a few times. The rearrangement uses TRBV7-2 and TRBJ1-1; D is undetermined. V lost 4 bases and J lost 11, with 11 bases in between. In germline, CDR1 is SGHTA, CDR2 FQGNSA. This CDR3 has 11 residues. CDR3 in DNA: TGTGCCAGCAGCTCTATAGCGTTTGCTTTCTTT. It yields the protein CASSSIAFAFF.

The V and J genes are TRBV7-9 and TRBJ1-4; TRBD1 might be the D (6 bases). The CDR3 is 16 residues long. Trimming stripped 5 bases from V and 7 bases from J, with 20 bases between. Germline lookup yields CDR1 SEHNR and CDR2 FQNEAQ (reference sequence). CDR3 coding DNA: TGTGCCAGCAGCCCCCCAGCCTGGGGGCGTAGTGAAAAACTGTTTTTT. This gives the protein CASSPPAWGRSEKLFF.

The V call is TRBV2, the J call TRBJ2-5; no clear D gene. Germline CDR1 SNHLY, CDR2 FYNNEI. The CDR3 length is 14 residues. Trimming removed 4 bases from V and 0 bases from J, with 9 bases in between. CDR3 residues: CASSVRQHQETQYF. The DNA for the CDR3 is TGTGCCAGCAGTGTGCGTCAGCACCAAGAGACCCAGTACTTC.

This clonotype was counted once. The rearrangement joins TRBV5-4 to TRBJ2-3, with D possibly TRBD1 on 6 matching bases. This CDR3 contains 15 residues. The germline CDR1 and CDR2 sequences are SGHNT and YYREEE (reference sequence). The V and J ends lost 5 bases and 5 bases respectively, with 18 bases between them. CDR3 in DNA: TGTGCCAGCAGTCGAAAGGGGCAGGGGAAAGATACGCAGTATTTT. This sequence encodes CASSRKGQGKDTQYF.

This clonotype was seen repeatedly, ten times or more. The genes are TRBV7-2 and TRBJ2-3; perhaps D is TRBD1 or TRBD2 (6 bases each). This CDR3 is 13 amino acids long. Per germline, CDR1 SGHTA and CDR2 FQGNSA. The V end lost 5 bases, the J end lost 5 bases, and 11 bases lay between the germline ends. CDR3 DNA: TGTGCCAGCAGCCCTAGGGGGGTAGATACGCAGTATTTT. As protein: CASSPRGVDTQYF.

V usage is TRBV6-1 and J usage is TRBJ2-3; TRBD2 is a possible D gene (7 bases). The ends were cut back, 11 bases at V and 2 bases at J, with 14 bases in the middle. CDR3 length: 13 residues. CDR1 and CDR2 from the germline V gene are MNHNS and SASEGT. CDR3 loop: CAGLGGTTDTQYF. The CDR3 region has the DNA TGTGCCGGACTAGGGGGGACCACAGATACGCAGTATTTT.

V gene TRBV7-2 combines with J gene TRBJ2-3; D call uncertain. The V and J ends lost 5 bases and 5 bases respectively, with 20 bases between them. This CDR3 contains 16 residues. Germline V gives CDR1 SGHTA, CDR2 FQGNSA. CDR3 coding DNA: TGTGCCAGCAGCGAACCTAGACCACCCTACGAAGATACGCAGTATTTT. Its translation is CASSEPRPPYEDTQYF.

DNA of the CDR3: TGTGCCAGCAGACTCATGACGGGGGATTCACCCCTCCACTTT. Encoded protein: CASRLMTGDSPLHF. The chain recombines TRBV12-3 or TRBV12-4 with TRBJ1-6; a weak D match, TRBD1 (5 bases). V was pared by 6 bases and J by 8 bases, with 14 bases between. There are 14 residues in the CDR3.

This clonotype was picked up a small number of times. The V and J genes are TRBV7-6 and TRBJ1-4; no clear D gene. Deletions cut 1 base from V and 1 base from J, with 7 bases between. Germline lookup yields CDR1 SGHVS and CDR2 FNYEAQ. The CDR3 has 15 amino acids. The CDR3 nucleotides are TGTGCCAGCAGCTTAGGGTGGGGAACTAATGAAAAACTGTTTTTT. Encoded protein: CASSLGWGTNEKLFF. Full variable domain (missing parts from reference TRBV7-6 and TRBJ1-4): GAGVSQSPRYKVTKRGQDVALRCDPISGHVSLYWYRQALGQGPEFLTYFNYEAQQDKSGLPNDRFSAERPEGSISTLTIQRTEQRDSAMYRCASSLGWGTNEKLFFGSGTQLSVL.

The table lists this clonotype with a few counts. The junction does not match germline at one end; this may be a read error. The V call is TRBV7-6, the J call TRBJ2-7, with D perhaps matching TRBD2 (5 bases). The germline V gene encodes CDR1 SGHVS and CDR2 FNYEAQ. The CDR3 spans 13 residues. The DNA for the CDR3 is TGTGCCAGCAGCCCCCTTCCCCGGAGGTTTGGGGACTTC. Encoded protein: CASSPLPRRFGDF.

This clonotype came up a few times. This rearrangement joins TRBV7-8 to TRBJ2-1, with a weak D call TRBD2 (6 bases). Looked up from germline, CDR1 is SGHVS and CDR2 is FQNEAQ. This CDR3 has 14 amino acids. The ends were cut back, 1 base at V and 13 bases at J, with 17 bases in the middle. The CDR3: CASSLEVFGTPQFF. As DNA, the CDR3 is TGTGCCAGCAGCTTAGAGGTTTTCGGGACTCCCCAGTTCTTC.

The chain couples TRBV7-2 to TRBJ1-2; D may be TRBD1 (5 bases). Trimming left V 2 bases short and J 6 bases short, with 19 bases between. Germline loops: CDR1 SGHTA, CDR2 FQGNSA. This CDR3 has 16 amino acids. The chain's CDR3 is CASSLLGTARPDGYTF. CDR3 coding DNA: TGTGCCAGCAGCTTATTAGGGACGGCGAGGCCAGATGGCTACACCTTC.